The next 25 T cell receptor beta chains were all read from a single sample in a study of shared clonotypes between healthy human individuals. Naive CD8 isolation took CD45RO-negative cells positively selected for CCR7 and excluded terminally differentiated effector memory CD45RA+ cells. Measured with immunoSEQ multiplex PCR; TCRdb has only the in-frame clones, and not every one. Of 2 million or so clones in the sample, approximately 95% were seen once. The sequenced sample was naive CD8+ T cells sorted from blood. All receptors come from a man aged 18 to 30 in good health.

The chain combines TRBV27 with TRBJ1-6, with D tentatively TRBD1 (5 bases). V lost 3 bases, J lost 7 bases, and 19 bases lay in between. In germline, CDR1 is MNHEY, CDR2 SMNVEV (reference sequence). The CDR3 spans 17 residues. CDR3 nucleotides: TGTGCCAGCAGTTTGGAGGGGCCCTTCTCTGAAAATTCACCCCTCCACTTT. Translating it yields CASSLEGPFSENSPLHF.

As concerns this clone: This same CDR3 is encoded by further DNA sequences in the sample. V gene TRBV5-4 combines with J gene TRBJ2-7; D is unresolved. Per germline, CDR1 SGHNT and CDR2 YYREEE (reference sequence). V dropped 0 bases and J dropped 2 bases, with 3 bases sitting between them. The CDR3 sequence is 12 residues long. The CDR3 sequence: CASSLGAYEQYF. Here the CDR3 DNA reads TGTGCCAGCAGCTTGGGTGCCTACGAGCAGTACTTC.

This clone occurred once. The chain uses TRBV7-9 and TRBJ1-4; D is ambiguous. The germline V and J ends were trimmed by 1 base and 6 bases, with 9 bases remaining between them. The CDR3 runs 14 residues. The germline CDR1 and CDR2 sequences are SEHNR and FQNEAQ (reference sequence). This CDR3 reads CASSLGFADEKLFF. The CDR3 DNA reads TGTGCCAGCAGCTTAGGGTTCGCCGATGAAAAACTGTTTTTT.

As to this clone: Other DNA sequences in the sample encode the same CDR3. DNA for the CDR3: TGTGCCAGCAGCGAGGCCGCCTACGAGCAGTACTTC. Protein sequence: CASSEAAYEQYF. The chain combines TRBV2 with TRBJ2-7; D uncertain. Trimming removed 6 bases at V and 2 bases at J, with 8 bases between. The CDR3 runs 12 residues. Germline values: CDR1 SNHLY, CDR2 FYNNEI. Full variable domain (outside the CDR3, taken from reference TRBV2 and TRBJ2-7): EPEVTQTPSHQVTQMGQEVILRCVPISNHLYFYWYRQILGQKVEFLVSFYNNEISEKSEIFDDQFSVERPDGSNFTLKIRSTKLEDSAMYFCASSEAAYEQYFGPGTRLTVT.

For this clone: The sample contains more than one DNA sequence encoding this CDR3. This chain connects TRBV29-1 to TRBJ1-1, with D possibly TRBD1 on 5 matching bases. V lost 1 base to trimming and J lost 4 bases, with 10 bases between them. CDR1 is SQVTM, CDR2 ANQGSEA, per germline. The CDR3 extends over 13 amino acids. Written as DNA, the CDR3 is TGCAGCGTTGAAGGAGGGGCGGGCACTGAAGCTTTCTTT. Protein product: CSVEGGAGTEAFF.

The rearrangement joins TRBV6-5 to TRBJ2-7; tentative D call: TRBD1 (6 bases). The V end lost 2 bases, the J end lost 4 bases, and 18 bases lay between the germline ends. The CDR3 consists of 16 residues. Per the germline V gene, CDR1 is MNHEY and CDR2 is SVGAGI. CDR3 loop: CASSYSQGVRGYEQYF. The CDR3 DNA follows: TGTGCCAGCAGTTACAGTCAGGGCGTCAGGGGATACGAGCAGTACTTC.

The rearrangement links TRBV19 to TRBJ2-7, with D possibly matching TRBD1 (5 bases). V was shortened by 0 bases and J by 4 bases, with 7 bases between the two germline ends. The CDR3 consists of 13 residues. The germline CDR1 and CDR2 sequences are LNHDA and SQIVND (reference sequence). The CDR3: CASSIDGHYEQYF. Here the CDR3 DNA reads TGTGCCAGTAGTATAGACGGACATTACGAGCAGTACTTC.

The rearrangement uses TRBV9 and TRBJ2-5, with TRBD2 identical over 11 bases. The V and J ends lost 2 bases and 5 bases, in that order; junction bases with no gene match: 5. This CDR3 is 15 amino acids long. Germline CDR1 and CDR2: SGDLS and YYNGEE. CDR3 in amino acids: CASSVGTSGGETQYF. In nucleotides, the CDR3 is TGTGCCAGCAGCGTCGGGACTAGCGGAGGGGAGACCCAGTACTTC.

The chain employs TRBV6-5 and TRBJ1-4; no clear D. The CDR3 sequence is 14 residues long. Germline V gene lookup returns CDR1 MNHEY and CDR2 SVGAGI. The V end was cut by 2 bases, the J end by 8 bases, with 12 bases between. The CDR3 DNA reads TGTGCCAGCAGTTACGGGGTCGCGGGCGAAAAACTGTTTTTT. Protein sequence: CASSYGVAGEKLFF.

The chain combines TRBV6-1 with TRBJ1-5; D is unresolved. The V end lost 1 base, the J end lost 5 bases, and 18 bases lay between the germline ends. This CDR3 is 17 amino acids long. Germline values: CDR1 MNHNS, CDR2 SASEGT. The CDR3 sequence is CASSEGRGAAWDQPQHF. The CDR3 bases are TGTGCCAGCAGTGAAGGGAGAGGAGCAGCCTGGGATCAGCCCCAGCATTTT.

To note about this clone: The sample contains more than one DNA sequence encoding this CDR3. The CDR3 sequence is CASSLEGGGYEQYF. The CDR3 region has the DNA TGTGCCAGCAGCTTAGAGGGCGGAGGCTACGAGCAGTACTTC. V usage is TRBV11-2 and J usage is TRBJ2-7; TRBD2 might be the D (5 bases). The CDR3 contains 14 residues. The germline V gene has CDR1 SGHAT and CDR2 FQNNGV. Trimming pared 0 bases from V and 3 bases from J, leaving 9 bases between.

As concerns this clone: Other DNA sequences within the sample encode an identical CDR3. This chain uses TRBV7-3 with TRBJ2-1; D may be TRBD1 or TRBD2 (6 bases each). The CDR3 covers 12 residues. Looked up from germline, CDR1 is SGHTA and CDR2 is FQGTGA. V lost 5 bases and J lost 8, with 10 bases in between. The CDR3 region has the DNA TGTGCCAGCAGCCCCGGGGGCGATGAGCAGTTCTTC. Its protein product is CASSPGGDEQFF.

The V gene is TRBV27, the J gene TRBJ2-1; 8 bases are shared with TRBD2. The J segment lost 4 bases and the V segment lost 5 bases, leaving 7 bases of the junction unmatched. The V gene's germline CDR1 is MNHEY and CDR2 SMNVEV (reference sequence). This CDR3 spans 15 amino acids. Here the CDR3 reads CASSIGLAKYNEQFF. CDR3 sequence (DNA): TGTGCCAGCAGTATTGGACTAGCCAAATACAATGAGCAGTTCTTC.

The rearrangement joins TRBV4-1 to TRBJ2-7; 7 bases fit TRBD2. After removal of 1 base from V and 3 bases from J, the junction contained 15 bases not matched to a gene. This CDR3 has 18 residues. The germline CDR1 and CDR2 sequences are MGHRA and YSYEKL. In DNA, the CDR3 is TGCGCCAGCAGCCAAGTTGTCCTCGAGTCGGGGGGTTTCTACGAGCAGTACTTC. This translates into CASSQVVLESGGFYEQYF.

This clone was detected only once. The chain employs TRBV7-9 and TRBJ2-7, with 7 bases matching TRBD2. The germline gives CDR1 SEHNR, CDR2 FQNEAQ (reference sequence). V dropped 1 base and J dropped 7; count of bases not matched to a gene: 10. This CDR3 has 15 residues. The CDR3 reads CASSLGEGAVWEQYF. The CDR3 DNA reads as TGTGCCAGCAGCTTAGGGGAGGGAGCTGTCTGGGAGCAGTACTTC. The entire variable domain, with the rest obtained from reference TRBV7-9 and TRBJ2-7, is as follows: DTGVSQNPRHKITKRGQNVTFRCDPISEHNRLYWYRQTLGQGPEFLTYFQNEAQLEKSRLLSDRFSAERPKGSFSTLEIQRTEQGDSAMYLCASSLGEGAVWEQYFGPGTRLTVT.

The gene calls are TRBV19 and TRBJ1-2; D unresolved. The CDR3 spans 18 residues. The V and J ends lost 4 bases and 4 bases respectively, with 25 bases between them. Germline values: CDR1 LNHDA, CDR2 SQIVND (reference sequence). The CDR3 DNA follows: TGTGCCAGTAGTAGCCTCGGTGCAGCCTTTATTTCATTCTATGGCTACACCTTC. Its translation is CASSSLGAAFISFYGYTF.

The chain has TRBV6-1 and TRBJ2-3; 8 nucleotides agree with TRBD2. Per germline, CDR1 MNHNS and CDR2 SASEGT. With 3 bases clipped from V and 3 bases from J, the junction kept 2 bases outside the gene matches. The CDR3 sequence is 14 residues long. The CDR3 protein is CASSDPGGTDTQYF. The CDR3 coding sequence is TGTGCCAGCAGTGATCCGGGGGGGACAGATACGCAGTATTTT.

The gene calls are TRBV2 and TRBJ1-6, with D unclear. Germline CDR1 reads SNHLY; CDR2 reads FYNNEI. Trimming shortened V by 6 bases and J by 7 bases, and 13 bases separated the two germline ends. The CDR3 extends over 14 amino acids. The CDR3 region is CASRDSGVNSPLHF. Here the CDR3 DNA reads TGTGCCAGCAGGGACTCGGGAGTCAATTCACCCCTCCACTTT.

The chain uses TRBV30 and TRBJ2-1, with D possibly TRBD1 on 5 matching bases. From germline, CDR1 is GTSNPN and CDR2 SVGIG (reference sequence). This CDR3 has 12 amino acids. The V and J ends lost 0 bases and 8 bases respectively, with 8 bases between them. Written as DNA, the CDR3 is TGTGCCTGGAGTGTAGGGGTCCATGAGCAGTTCTTC. Translation gives CAWSVGVHEQFF. The complete variable domain, with remaining parts taken from reference TRBV30 and TRBJ2-1, reads SQTIHQWPATLVQPVGSPLSLECTVEGTSNPNLYWYRQAAGRGLQLLFYSVGIGQISSEVPQNLSASRPQDRQFILSSKKLLLSDSGFYLCAWSVGVHEQFFGPGTRLTVL.

V is TRBV10-1 and J is TRBJ1-1; TRBD1 is a possible D gene (6 bases). Per the germline V gene, CDR1 is WNHNN and CDR2 is SYGVQD (reference sequence). The CDR3 contains 16 residues. Trimming took off 0 bases at V and 3 bases at J, with 14 bases between the two ends. The CDR3 DNA sequence: TGCGCCAGCAGTGAGTCTGGACAGCTCGAGGACACTGAAGCTTTCTTT. This sequence encodes CASSESGQLEDTEAFF.

V and J are TRBV13 and TRBJ1-1, with 7 positions matching TRBD1. CDR3 length equals 15 residues. V shed 4 bases, J shed 0 bases, and the junction held 5 bases outside the gene matches. The germline V gene encodes CDR1 PRHDT and CDR2 FYEKMQ (reference sequence). The CDR3 bases are TGTGCCAGCAGCTCCCGGGGACAGATGAACACTGAAGCTTTCTTT. Protein product: CASSSRGQMNTEAFF. The whole variable domain, remainder taken from reference TRBV13 and TRBJ1-1, is AAGVIQSPRHLIKEKRETATLKCYPIPRHDTVYWYQQGPGQDPQFLISFYEKMQSDKGSIPDRFSAQQFSDYHSELNMSSLELGDSALYFCASSSRGQMNTEAFFGQGTRLTVV.

Concerning this clone itself: Distinct nucleotide sequences in the sample also encode this CDR3. The chain uses TRBV7-3 and TRBJ1-1; 7 bases align to TRBD1. V was clipped by 0 bases and J by 1 base; unmatched bases: 2. Looked up from germline, CDR1 is SGHTA and CDR2 is FQGTGA. This CDR3 region has 15 residues. This chain's CDR3 is CASSLTGQPNTEAFF. The DNA of the CDR3 is TGTGCCAGCAGCTTAACGGGACAGCCGAACACTGAAGCTTTCTTT. The full variable domain, rest sourced from reference TRBV7-3 and TRBJ1-1, is GAGVSQTPSNKVTEKGKYVELRCDPISGHTALYWYRQSLGQGPEFLIYFQGTGAADDSGLPNDRFFAVRPEGSVSTLKIQRTERGDSAVYLCASSLTGQPNTEAFFGQGTRLTVV.

V gene TRBV5-1 combines with J gene TRBJ2-7, with TRBD2 matching over 8 bases. The J call may be incorrect, as the DNA end agrees better with TRBJ2-5. There are 16 residues in the CDR3. CDR1 and CDR2 from the germline V gene are SGHRS and YFSETQ. The CDR3 protein is CASSLEQRGSQETQYF. DNA for the CDR3: TGCGCCAGCAGCTTGGAACAGCGGGGGTCCCAAGAGACCCAGTACTTC.

The chain combines TRBV6-5 with TRBJ2-7; D call uncertain. CDR1 is MNHEY and CDR2 is SVGAGI in the germline V gene. Trimming pared 6 bases from V and 0 bases from J, leaving 12 bases between. CDR3 size: 14 residues. CDR3 sequence: CASRLQQSSYEQYF. CDR3 bases: TGTGCCAGCAGATTACAGCAAAGCTCCTACGAGCAGTACTTC.

CDR3 in DNA: TGCGCCAGCAGCCAAGATGTGTGGGGATTGGGAAACATTCAGTACTTC. This sequence encodes CASSQDVWGLGNIQYF. The rearrangement uses TRBV4-3 and TRBJ2-4; D gene uncertain. V was clipped by 0 bases and J by 6 bases, with 15 bases between them. Per the germline V gene, CDR1 is LGHNA and CDR2 is YSLEER. The CDR3 has 16 amino acids.